This T cell receptor beta chain was sequenced for a study of cytomegalovirus exposure and HLA in healthy donors. The overall study: There were 100 million to 130 million unique TCR beta sequences, drawn from approximately 180 million T cells, in an earlier analysis. The study, taken as a whole, reports: Several of the most significant clusters appeared linked to common viral pathogens, based on a later analysis.

This clone was picked up one time. The antigen is unknown. The primer mix had 60 Vbeta and 13 Jbeta primers. Assay used: immunoSEQ multiplex PCR; TCRdb lists only in-frame clones, some missing. The data show 200,000 or so clones, more than 85% seen once. V lost 7 bases and J lost 13, with 15 bases in between. The CDR3 contains 12 residues. The V gene's germline CDR1 is SGHTS and CDR2 YDEGEE. Sequenced material: PBMCs. The TCR comes from a girl under three years old in good health and CMV-seronegative. This chain joins TRBV5-8 and TRBJ1-6; maybe TRBD1 (6 bases). CDR3: CASGQTQRPLHF. The CDR3 DNA reads as TGTGCCAGCGGACAGACCCAAAGGCCCCTCCACTTT.